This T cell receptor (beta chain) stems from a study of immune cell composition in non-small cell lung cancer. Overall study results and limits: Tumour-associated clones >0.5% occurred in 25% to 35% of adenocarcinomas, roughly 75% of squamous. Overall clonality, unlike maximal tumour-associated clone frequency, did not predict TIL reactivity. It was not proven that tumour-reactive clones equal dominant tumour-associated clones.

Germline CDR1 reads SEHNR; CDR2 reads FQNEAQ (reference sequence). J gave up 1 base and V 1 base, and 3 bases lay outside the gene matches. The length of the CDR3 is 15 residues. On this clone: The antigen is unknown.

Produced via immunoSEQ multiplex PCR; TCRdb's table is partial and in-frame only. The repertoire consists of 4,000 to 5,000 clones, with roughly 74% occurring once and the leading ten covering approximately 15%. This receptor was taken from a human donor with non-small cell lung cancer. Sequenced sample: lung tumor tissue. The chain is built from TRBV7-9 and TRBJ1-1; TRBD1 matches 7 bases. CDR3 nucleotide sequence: TGTGCCAGCAGCTTAGGACAGGGACAGAACACTGAAGCTTTCTTT. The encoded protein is CASSLGQGQNTEAFF.